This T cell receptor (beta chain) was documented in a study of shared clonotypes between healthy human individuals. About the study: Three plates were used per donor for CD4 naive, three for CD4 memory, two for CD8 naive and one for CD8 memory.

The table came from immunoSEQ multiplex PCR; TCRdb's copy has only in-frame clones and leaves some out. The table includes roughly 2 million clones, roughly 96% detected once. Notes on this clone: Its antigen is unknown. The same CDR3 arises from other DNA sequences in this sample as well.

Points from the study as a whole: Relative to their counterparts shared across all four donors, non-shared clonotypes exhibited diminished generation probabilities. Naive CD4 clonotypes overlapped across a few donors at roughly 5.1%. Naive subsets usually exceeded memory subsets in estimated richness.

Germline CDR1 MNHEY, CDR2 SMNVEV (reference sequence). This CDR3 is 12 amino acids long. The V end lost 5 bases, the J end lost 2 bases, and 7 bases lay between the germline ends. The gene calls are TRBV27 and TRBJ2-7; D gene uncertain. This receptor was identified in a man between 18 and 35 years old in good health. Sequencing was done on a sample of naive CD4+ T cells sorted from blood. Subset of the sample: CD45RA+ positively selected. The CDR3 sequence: CASSPGPYEQYF. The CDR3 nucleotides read TGTGCCAGCAGTCCTGGCCCCTACGAGCAGTACTTC.